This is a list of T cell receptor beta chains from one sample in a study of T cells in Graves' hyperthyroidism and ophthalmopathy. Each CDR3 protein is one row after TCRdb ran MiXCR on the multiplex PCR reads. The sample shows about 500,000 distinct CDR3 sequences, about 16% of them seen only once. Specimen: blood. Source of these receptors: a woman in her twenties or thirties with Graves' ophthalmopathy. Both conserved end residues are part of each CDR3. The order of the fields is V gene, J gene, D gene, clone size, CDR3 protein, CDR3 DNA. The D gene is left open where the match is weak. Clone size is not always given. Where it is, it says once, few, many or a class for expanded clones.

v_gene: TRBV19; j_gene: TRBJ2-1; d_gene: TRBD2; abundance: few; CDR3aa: CASRSRGSGSFDEQFF; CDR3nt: TGTGCCAGTAGATCACGGGGTAGCGGGAGTTTCGATGAGCAGTTCTTC
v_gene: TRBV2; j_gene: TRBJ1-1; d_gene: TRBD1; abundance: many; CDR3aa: CASSEDRGSTEAFF; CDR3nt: TGTGCCAGCAGTGAGGACAGGGGTAGCACTGAAGCTTTCTTT
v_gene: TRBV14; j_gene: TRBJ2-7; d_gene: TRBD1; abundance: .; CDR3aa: CASSWDRVGEQYF; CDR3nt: TGTGCCAGCAGCTGGGACAGAGTTGGCGAGCAGTACTTC
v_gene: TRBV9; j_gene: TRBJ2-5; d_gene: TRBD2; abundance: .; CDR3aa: CASRPRGEETQYF; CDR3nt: TGTGCCAGCAGACCTCGGGGGGAAGAGACCCAGTACTTC
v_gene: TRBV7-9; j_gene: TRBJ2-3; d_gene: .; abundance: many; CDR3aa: CASSYPGTGLLRDTQYF; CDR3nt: TGTGCCAGCAGCTACCCTGGGACGGGGCTCCTTCGGGATACGCAGTATTTT
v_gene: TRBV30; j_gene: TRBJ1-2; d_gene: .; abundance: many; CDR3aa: CAWSMGQYGYTF; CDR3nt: TGTGCCTGGAGTATGGGGCAATACGGCTACACCTTC
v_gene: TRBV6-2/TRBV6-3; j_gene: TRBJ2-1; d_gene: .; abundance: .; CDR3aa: CASSPFAGEQFF; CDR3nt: TGTGCCAGCAGCCCCTTCGCGGGGGAGCAGTTCTTC
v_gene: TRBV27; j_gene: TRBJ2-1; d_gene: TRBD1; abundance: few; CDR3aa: CASTSKPQTGDYNEQFF; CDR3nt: TGTGCCAGCACCTCAAAACCCCAAACAGGGGACTACAATGAGCAGTTCTTC
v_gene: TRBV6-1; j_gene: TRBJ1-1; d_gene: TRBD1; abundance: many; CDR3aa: CASSPGQGAGTEAFF; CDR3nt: TGTGCCAGCAGTCCTGGACAGGGGGCCGGGACTGAAGCTTTCTTT
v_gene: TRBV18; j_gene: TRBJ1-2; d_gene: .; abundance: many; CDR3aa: CASSPGEDDYGGYTF; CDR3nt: TGTGCCAGCTCGCCAGGAGAGGACGATTATGGTGGCTACACCTTC
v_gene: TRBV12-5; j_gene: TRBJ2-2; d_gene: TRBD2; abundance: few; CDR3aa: CASGLAASGRHTGELFF; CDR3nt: TGTGCTAGTGGTTTGGCAGCTAGCGGGAGACACACCGGGGAGCTGTTTTTT
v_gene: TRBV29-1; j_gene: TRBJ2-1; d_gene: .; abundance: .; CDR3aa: CSVDDRAHVNEQFF; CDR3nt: TGCAGCGTTGATGATAGGGCTCACGTCAATGAGCAGTTCTTC
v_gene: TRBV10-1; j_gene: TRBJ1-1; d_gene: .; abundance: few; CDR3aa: CASSEYVEMNTEAFF; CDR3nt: TGCGCCAGCAGTGAGTACGTGGAAATGAACACTGAAGCTTTCTTT
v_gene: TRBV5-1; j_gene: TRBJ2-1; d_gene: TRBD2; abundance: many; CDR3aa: CASSPGLASYNEQFF; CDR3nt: TGCGCCAGCAGCCCGGGACTAGCTTCCTACAATGAGCAGTTCTTC
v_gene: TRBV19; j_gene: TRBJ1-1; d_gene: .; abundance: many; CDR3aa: CASITNTEAFF; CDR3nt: TGTGCCAGTATAACTAACACTGAAGCTTTCTTT
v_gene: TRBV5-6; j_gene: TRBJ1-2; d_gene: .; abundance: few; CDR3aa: CASSLVSGNNYGYTF; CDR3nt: TGTGCCAGCAGCTTGGTTTCGGGCAATAACTATGGCTACACCTTC
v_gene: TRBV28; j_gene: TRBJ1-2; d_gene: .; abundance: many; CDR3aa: CASSALDGGYTF; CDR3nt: TGTGCCAGCAGTGCCTTAGACGGTGGCTACACCTTC
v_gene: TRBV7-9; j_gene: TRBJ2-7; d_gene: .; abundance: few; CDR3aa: CASSQGHREIGFYEQYF; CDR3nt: TGTGCCAGCAGCCAAGGACACAGGGAGATCGGGTTCTACGAGCAGTACTTC
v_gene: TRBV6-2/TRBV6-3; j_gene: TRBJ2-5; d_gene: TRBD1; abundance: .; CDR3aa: CASSTDRDRGETQYF; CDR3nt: TGTGCCAGCAGCACAGACCGGGACAGGGGAGAGACCCAGTACTTC
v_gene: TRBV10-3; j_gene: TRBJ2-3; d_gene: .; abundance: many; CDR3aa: CAISPRTGSSTDTQYF; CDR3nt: TGTGCCATCAGCCCTCGGACGGGCAGCAGCACAGATACGCAGTATTTT
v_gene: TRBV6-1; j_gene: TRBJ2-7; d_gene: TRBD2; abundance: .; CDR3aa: CASSVRGSNSYEQYF; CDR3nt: TGTGCCAGCAGTGTACGCGGGAGTAATTCCTACGAGCAGTACTTC
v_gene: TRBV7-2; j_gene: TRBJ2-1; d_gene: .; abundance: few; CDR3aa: CASSFWEVDEQFF; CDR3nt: TGTGCCAGCAGCTTCTGGGAGGTGGATGAGCAGTTCTTC
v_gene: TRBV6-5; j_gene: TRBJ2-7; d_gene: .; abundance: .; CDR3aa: CASSYGPGVYEQYF; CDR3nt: TGTGCCAGCAGTTACGGTCCAGGGGTTTACGAGCAGTACTTC
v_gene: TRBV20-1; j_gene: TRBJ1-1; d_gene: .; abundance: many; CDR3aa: CSALDTTVNTEAFF; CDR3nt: TGCAGTGCCTTAGATACGACAGTTAACACTGAAGCTTTCTTT
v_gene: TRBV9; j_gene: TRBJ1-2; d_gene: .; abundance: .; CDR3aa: CASSVEGTGTDYGYTF; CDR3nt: TGTGCCAGCAGCGTAGAGGGGACCGGGACGGACTATGGCTACACCTTC
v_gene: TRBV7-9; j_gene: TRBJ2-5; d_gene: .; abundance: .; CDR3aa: CASSGDKETQYF; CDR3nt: TGTGCCAGCAGCGGGGATAAGGAGACCCAGTACTTC
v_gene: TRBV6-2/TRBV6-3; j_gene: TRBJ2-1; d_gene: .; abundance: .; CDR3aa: CASLGYNEQFF; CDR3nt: TGTGCCAGCCTCGGTTACAATGAGCAGTTCTTC
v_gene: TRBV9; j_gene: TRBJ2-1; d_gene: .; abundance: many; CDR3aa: CASSVGGGNEQFF; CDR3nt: TGTGCCAGCAGCGTAGGAGGAGGCAATGAGCAGTTCTTC
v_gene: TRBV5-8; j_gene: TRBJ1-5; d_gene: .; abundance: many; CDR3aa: CASSLVQDGNQPQHF; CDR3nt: TGTGCCAGCAGCTTGGTCCAGGACGGCAATCAGCCCCAGCATTTT
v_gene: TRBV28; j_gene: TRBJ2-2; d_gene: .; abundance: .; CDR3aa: CASSFWGASKPNTGELFF; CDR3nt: TGTGCCAGCAGTTTTTGGGGGGCGAGTAAACCGAACACCGGGGAGCTGTTTTTT
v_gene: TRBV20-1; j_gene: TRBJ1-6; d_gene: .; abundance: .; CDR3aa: CSASLSDSSSYNSPLHF; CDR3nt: TGCAGTGCTAGTTTGTCGGACAGCAGCTCCTATAATTCACCCCTCCACTTT
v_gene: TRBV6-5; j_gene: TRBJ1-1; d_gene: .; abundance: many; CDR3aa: CASSYSGRGGTEAFF; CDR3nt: TGTGCCAGCAGTTACTCTGGCAGGGGTGGCACTGAAGCTTTCTTT
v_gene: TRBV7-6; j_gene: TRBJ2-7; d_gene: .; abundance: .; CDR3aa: CVSSPKDGSYEQYF; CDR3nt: TGTGTCAGCAGCCCGAAGGACGGTTCCTACGAGCAGTACTTC
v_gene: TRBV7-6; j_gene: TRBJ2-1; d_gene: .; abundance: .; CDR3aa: CASSPVVSPSEQFF; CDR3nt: TGTGCCAGCAGCCCGGTGGTCTCGCCTAGTGAGCAGTTCTTC
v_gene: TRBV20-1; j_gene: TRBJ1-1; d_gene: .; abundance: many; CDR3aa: CSALGAGTEAFF; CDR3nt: TGCAGTGCTTTGGGCGCAGGAACTGAAGCTTTCTTT
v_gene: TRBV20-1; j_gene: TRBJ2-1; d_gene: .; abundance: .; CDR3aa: CSASKTALYNEQFF; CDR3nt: TGCAGTGCTAGCAAAACAGCTCTTTACAATGAGCAGTTCTTC
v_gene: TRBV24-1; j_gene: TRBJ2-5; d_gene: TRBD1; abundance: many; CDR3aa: CATSELSRGWETQYF; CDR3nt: TGTGCCACCAGTGAACTAAGCAGGGGGTGGGAGACCCAGTACTTC
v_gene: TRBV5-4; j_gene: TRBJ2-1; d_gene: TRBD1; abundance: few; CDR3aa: CASSSSPGQYNEQFF; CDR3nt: TGTGCCAGCAGCTCGTCTCCGGGACAGTACAATGAGCAGTTCTTC
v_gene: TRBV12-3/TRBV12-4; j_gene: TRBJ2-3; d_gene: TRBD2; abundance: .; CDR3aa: CASIKLDASGRADTQYF; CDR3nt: TGTGCCAGCATTAAGCTAGACGCTAGCGGGAGAGCAGATACGCAGTATTTT
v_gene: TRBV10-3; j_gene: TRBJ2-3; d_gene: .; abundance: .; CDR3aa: CASGERGTDTQYF; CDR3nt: TGTGCCAGCGGGGAGAGAGGGACAGATACGCAGTATTTT
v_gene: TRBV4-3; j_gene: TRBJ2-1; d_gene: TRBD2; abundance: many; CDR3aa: CASSQGTSGINEQFF; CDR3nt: TGCGCCAGCAGCCAAGGGACTAGCGGGATTAATGAGCAGTTCTTC
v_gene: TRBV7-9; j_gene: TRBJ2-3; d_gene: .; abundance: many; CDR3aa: CASSTSDSGTDTQYF; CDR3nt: TGTGCCAGCAGCACCTCCGACAGTGGGACAGATACGCAGTATTTT
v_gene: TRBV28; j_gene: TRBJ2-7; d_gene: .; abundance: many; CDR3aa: CASSTPYEQYF; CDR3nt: TGTGCCAGCAGTACGCCATACGAGCAGTACTTC
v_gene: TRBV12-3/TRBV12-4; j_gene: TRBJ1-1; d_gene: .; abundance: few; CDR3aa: CASSLAYSSEAFF; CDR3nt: TGTGCCAGCAGTTTAGCCTACAGCAGTGAAGCTTTCTTT
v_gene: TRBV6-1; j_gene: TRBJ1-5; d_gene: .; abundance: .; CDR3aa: CASTDSFGNQPQHF; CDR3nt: TGTGCCAGCACGGACTCGTTCGGCAATCAGCCCCAGCATTTT
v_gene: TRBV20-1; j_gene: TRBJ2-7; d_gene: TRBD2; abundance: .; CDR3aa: CSARDQRAGGEQYF; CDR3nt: TGCAGTGCTAGAGATCAAAGAGCGGGAGGCGAGCAGTACTTC
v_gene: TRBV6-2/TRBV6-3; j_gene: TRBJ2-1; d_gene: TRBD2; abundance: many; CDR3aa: CASSLTSGRYNEQFF; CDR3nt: TGTGCCAGCAGCCTGACTAGCGGGAGGTACAATGAGCAGTTCTTC
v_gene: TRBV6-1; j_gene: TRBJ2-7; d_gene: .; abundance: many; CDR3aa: CASSEAYEQYF; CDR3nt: TGTGCCAGCAGTGAAGCCTACGAGCAGTACTTC
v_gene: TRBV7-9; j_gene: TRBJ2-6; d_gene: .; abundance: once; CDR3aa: CASPVRGISSSGANVLTF; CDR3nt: TGTGCCAGCCCCGTACGGGGGATCTCGAGCTCTGGGGCCAACGTCCTGACTTTC
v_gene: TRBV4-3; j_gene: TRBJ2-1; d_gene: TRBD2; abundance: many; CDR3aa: CASSRREGRGDEQFF; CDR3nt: TGCGCCAGCAGCCGAAGGGAGGGGCGGGGCGATGAGCAGTTCTTC